The clone carrying this TCR beta chain appeared once. The sample belongs to a study of CD8 T cells in Susac syndrome. Reverse transcription of about 0.45 to 1 ug RNA used random hexamers. It was immunoSEQ multiplex PCR that amplified TCR beta CDR3 across 54 Vbeta and 13 Jbeta. One entry per CDR3 protein, called by TCRdb with MiXCR from the immunoSEQ multiplex PCR reads. The sample carries about 130,000 distinct CDR3 sequences, more than 90% recorded once. V was clipped by 0 bases and J by 2 bases; unmatched bases: 5. CDR1 DFQATT and CDR2 SNEGSKA come from the germline V gene (reference sequence). The CDR3 has 15 residues. Blood CD8+ and CD4+ T cells underwent high-throughput TCR beta sequencing. Controls matched for age and sex were healthy donors. FACS was used to enrich TEMRA cells, whereas the CD8+ and CD4+ T cells were obtained by negative isolation.

Material: CD4+ T cells from PBMCs. The chain employs TRBV20-1 and TRBJ2-7, with 9 bases matching TRBD2. The receptor's source is a human donor in good health. Here the CDR3 reads CSARESTSGTYEQYF. The CDR3 DNA reads as TGCAGTGCTAGAGAATCGACTAGCGGAACCTACGAGCAGTACTTC.